This T cell receptor beta chain was identified in a study of cytomegalovirus exposure and HLA in healthy donors. As regards this clone: Its specificity is not known.

Regarding the study as a whole: When a later analysis compared HLA-associated TCR beta chains with equally common others, the HLA-associated chains turned out to be more clonally expanded and to have lower generation probabilities. Researchers reported in a later analysis that common viral pathogens appeared linked to several top clusters. Some TCR beta chains (roughly 160 of them) were listed as cytomegalovirus-associated.

Looked up from germline, CDR1 is MNHNY and CDR2 is SVGAGI (reference sequence). This CDR3 is built from 16 residues. V gave up 0 bases and J gave up 4 bases; unmatched junction bases: 6. This PCR relied on a set of 60 Vbeta primers and 13 Jbeta primers. Libraries were prepared by immunoSEQ multiplex PCR; TCRdb keeps only in-frame clonotypes and omits some of them. The repertoire consists of under 150,000 clones, with over 60% occurring once and the leading ten covering approximately 1.3%. Sequenced input: PBMCs. The sequence came from a male donor in good health and CMV-seropositive. V gene TRBV6-6 combines with J gene TRBJ2-1, with 7 bases matching TRBD2. CDR3 DNA: TGTGCCAGCAGTTACTCGATGGGCGGGGGATACAATGAGCAGTTCTTC. It codes for CASSYSMGGGYNEQFF.